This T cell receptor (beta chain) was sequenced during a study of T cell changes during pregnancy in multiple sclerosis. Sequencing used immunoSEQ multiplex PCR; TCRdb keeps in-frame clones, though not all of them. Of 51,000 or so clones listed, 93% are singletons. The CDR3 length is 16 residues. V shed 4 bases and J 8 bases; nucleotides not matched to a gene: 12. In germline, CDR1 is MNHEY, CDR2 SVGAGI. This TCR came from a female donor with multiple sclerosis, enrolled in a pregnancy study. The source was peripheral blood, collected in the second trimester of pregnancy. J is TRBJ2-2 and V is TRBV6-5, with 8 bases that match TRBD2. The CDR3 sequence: CASSSLWGTRTGELFF. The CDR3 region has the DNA TGTGCCAGCAGTTCTCTGTGGGGGACTAGGACTGGGGAGCTGTTTTTT.